A selection of T cell receptor beta chains follows, all from one sample in a study of CD8 T cells in Susac syndrome. TCRdb redid the calling of the immunoSEQ multiplex PCR reads with MiXCR, one entry per CDR3 protein. The sample has 180,000 or so distinct CDR3 sequences, nearly 97% seen once. Sample: CD4+ T cells from PBMCs. The receptors shown here come from a human donor with multiple sclerosis. The CDR3 runs from the conserved cysteine through the conserved F or W. A D gene is named only where the DNA matches it firmly. A clone size is listed for some rows: how often the clone was seen (once, few, many), or a class if it is expanded.

j_call clone_size v_call d_call cdr3_aa cdr3_nt
TRBJ1-4 . TRBV18 TRBD1 CASSPGTGGADEKLFF TGTGCCAGCTCACCAGGGACAGGGGGCGCAGATGAAAAACTGTTTTTT
TRBJ1-2 . TRBV29-1 . CSVARYGNDTF TGCAGCGTTGCTCGATACGGGAACGACACCTTC
TRBJ2-3 . TRBV20-1 . CSASPITDTQYF TGCAGTGCTAGTCCAATCACAGATACGCAGTATTTT
TRBJ2-5 . TRBV14 TRBD2 CASSQGVRGLETQYF TGTGCCAGCAGCCAAGGAGTGCGGGGGTTAGAGACCCAGTACTTC
TRBJ2-5 . TRBV29-1 . CSVVYSAQETQYF TGCAGCGTTGTATATAGCGCGCAAGAGACCCAGTACTTC
TRBJ2-3 once TRBV7-2 . CASSLRGTGADTQYF TGTGCCAGCAGCTTGCGGGGCACCGGGGCAGATACGCAGTATTTT
TRBJ1-6 . TRBV4-1 . CASSQPLNSPLHF TGCGCCAGCAGCCAACCCCTAAATTCACCCCTCCACTTT
TRBJ2-6 . TRBV20-1 . CSARGSGANVLTF TGCAGTGCTAGGGGCTCTGGGGCCAACGTCCTGACTTTC
TRBJ2-7 . TRBV20-1 TRBD1 CSANRNGQGTGEQYF TGCAGTGCTAACCGGAACGGACAGGGAACGGGCGAGCAGTACTTC
TRBJ2-5 . TRBV30 TRBD1 CAWRVPHFGQGSETQYF TGTGCCTGGAGGGTCCCCCATTTTGGACAGGGTTCAGAGACCCAGTACTTC
TRBJ2-7 . TRBV7-9 TRBD1 CASSFPEQGPGEQYF TGTGCCAGCAGCTTCCCTGAACAGGGGCCCGGGGAGCAGTACTTC
TRBJ1-2 . TRBV12-3/TRBV12-4 . CASSLGPGRAPYGYTF TGTGCCAGCAGCCTAGGCCCGGGGCGGGCTCCCTATGGCTACACCTTC
TRBJ1-5 . TRBV6-2/TRBV6-3 TRBD1 CASRTGQDQHF TGTGCCAGCAGGACCGGACAGGACCAGCATTTT
TRBJ2-2 . TRBV7-9 . CASSPARDGELFF TGTGCCAGCAGCCCAGCACGGGACGGGGAGCTGTTTTTT
TRBJ2-5 . TRBV30 . CAWSVIGQETQYF TGTGCCTGGAGTGTAATTGGCCAAGAGACCCAGTACTTC
TRBJ2-5 . TRBV20-1 . CSASHRTGLETQYF TGCAGTGCTAGTCACCGGACGGGGTTGGAGACCCAGTACTTC
TRBJ1-3 . TRBV30 . CAWSVYGPGNAIYF TGTGCCTGGAGTGTTTACGGTCCTGGAAACGCCATATATTTT
TRBJ2-3 . TRBV7-3 TRBD2 CASSSSSGGLTDTQYF TGTGCCAGCAGCTCTAGTAGCGGGGGGCTCACAGATACGCAGTATTTT